A selection of T cell receptor beta chains follows, all from one sample in a study of blood T cell repertoires in COVID-19. Assay used: immunoSEQ multiplex PCR; TCRdb lists only in-frame clones, some missing. This table holds some 100,000 clones, more than 75% found once. The sequenced sample consisted of peripheral blood. The source is a human donor in a cohort sampled during active COVID-19. Both conserved end residues are part of each CDR3. The D gene is left open where the match is weak. Rows give clone size only sometimes, using once, few, many, or a class for an expanded clone.

V gene	clone size	D gene	J gene	CDR3 protein	CDR3 DNA
TRBV2	NA	TRBD1	TRBJ2-7	CASKIEMGTGGFYEQYF	TGTGCCAGCAAGATTGAAATGGGGACAGGGGGGTTCTACGAGCAGTACTTC
TRBV24-1	NA	NA	TRBJ2-1	CATSGTTGSSSDNEQFF	TGTGCCACCAGTGGTACAACAGGCTCTTCGTCCGACAATGAGCAGTTCTTC
TRBV6-6	NA	TRBD2	TRBJ2-7	CASSLTSGGVYEQYF	TGTGCCAGCAGCCTTACGAGCGGGGGGGTCTACGAGCAGTACTTC
TRBV12-5	NA	NA	TRBJ2-1	CASGFWLSYNEQFF	TGTGCTAGTGGTTTTTGGCTCTCCTACAATGAGCAGTTCTTC
TRBV19	NA	TRBD1	TRBJ2-7	CASSTTGTGIYEQYF	TGTGCCAGTAGTACGACCGGGACAGGGATATACGAGCAGTACTTC
TRBV5-1	NA	NA	TRBJ1-1	CASSPQMGGGTEAFF	TGCGCCAGCAGCCCGCAGATGGGAGGGGGCACTGAAGCTTTCTTT
TRBV5-1	NA	NA	TRBJ2-7	CASSRDRDNYEQYF	TGCGCCAGCAGCCGGGACCGGGACAACTACGAGCAGTACTTC
TRBV5-1	NA	NA	TRBJ2-1	CASSLYYRESYNEQFF	TGCGCCAGCAGCTTGTATTACAGGGAATCCTACAATGAGCAGTTCTTC
TRBV29-1	few	NA	TRBJ1-2	CSVGSPRAGQNGYTF	TGCAGCGTTGGGAGTCCCCGTGCAGGGCAGAATGGCTACACCTTC
TRBV6-5	NA	TRBD1	TRBJ1-1	CAIRDRGNTEAFF	TGTGCCATTAGGGACAGGGGGAACACTGAAGCTTTCTTT
TRBV27	NA	NA	TRBJ1-1	CASSFGGPNTEAFF	TGTGCCAGCAGTTTTGGGGGCCCGAACACTGAAGCTTTCTTT
TRBV5-8	NA	TRBD1	TRBJ2-3	CASSRDRSTDTQYF	TGTGCCAGCAGCCGGGACAGAAGCACAGATACGCAGTATTTT
TRBV5-6	NA	TRBD1	TRBJ1-3	CASSWRGPGNTIYF	TGTGCCAGCAGCTGGAGGGGGCCTGGAAACACCATATATTTT
TRBV27	NA	NA	TRBJ1-5	CASSPMTLGGNQPQHF	TGTGCCAGCAGTCCTATGACCCTTGGAGGCAATCAGCCCCAGCATTTT
TRBV7-9	NA	NA	TRBJ1-4	CASSLGATNEKLFF	TGTGCCAGCAGCTTAGGAGCAACTAATGAAAAACTGTTTTTT
TRBV7-2	once	NA	TRBJ2-1	CASSLYSANEQFF	TGTGCCAGCAGCTTGTACTCTGCAAATGAGCAGTTCTTC
TRBV5-5	NA	TRBD1	TRBJ2-5	CASSETTGGAETQYF	TGTGCCAGCAGCGAGACGACAGGGGGAGCAGAGACCCAGTACTTC
TRBV19	NA	NA	TRBJ1-2	CASSIDYRTLYYTF	TGTGCCAGTAGTATAGATTACAGGACCTTATACTACACCTTC
TRBV11-2	NA	NA	TRBJ2-7	CASSLGQLGQYF	TGTGCCAGCAGCTTAGGACAATTGGGGCAGTACTTC
TRBV5-1	once	NA	TRBJ2-3	CASSLGQRADTQYF	TGCGCCAGCAGCCTGGGACAGCGGGCAGATACGCAGTATTTT
TRBV7-9	NA	NA	TRBJ2-1	CASSFSSSYNEQFF	TGTGCCAGCAGCTTTTCGAGCTCCTACAATGAGCAGTTCTTC
TRBV10-2	NA	TRBD1	TRBJ1-2	CASSDGTAYGYTF	TGCGCCAGCAGTGACGGGACAGCCTATGGCTACACCTTC
TRBV3-1/TRBV3-2	once	TRBD2	TRBJ2-5	CASSQGASGGAGAETQYF	TGTGCCAGCAGCCAAGGTGCTAGCGGGGGGGCGGGTGCAGAGACCCAGTACTTC
TRBV11-2	NA	NA	TRBJ2-7	CASSLLGRRSYEQYF	TGTGCCAGCAGCCTCCTCGGCAGGAGGTCCTACGAGCAGTACTTC
TRBV7-2	NA	TRBD1	TRBJ1-2	CASSLYPGGYGYTF	TGTGCCAGCAGCTTATACCCAGGGGGATATGGCTACACCTTC
TRBV6-6	NA	TRBD2	TRBJ2-3	CALSGGGATDTQYF	TGTGCCCTTTCGGGCGGGGGGGCGACAGATACGCAGTATTTT
TRBV18	NA	NA	TRBJ2-7	CASSPTVRDYEQYF	TGTGCCAGCTCACCAACAGTGCGGGACTACGAGCAGTACTTC
TRBV6-5	NA	TRBD1	TRBJ1-2	CASSYSTGTGYYGYTF	TGTGCCAGCAGTTACTCGACCGGGACAGGGTACTATGGCTACACCTTC
TRBV6-5	NA	TRBD1	TRBJ2-7	CAGSPGQGSYEQYF	TGTGCCGGCAGTCCGGGACAGGGTTCCTACGAGCAGTACTTC
TRBV2	NA	TRBD2	TRBJ2-1	CASSTSGRSYNEQFF	TGTGCCAGCAGCACTAGCGGGAGGTCTTACAATGAGCAGTTCTTC
TRBV5-1	NA	NA	TRBJ1-1	CASSSRGGAYPNTEAFF	TGCGCCAGCAGCTCAAGAGGAGGGGCCTACCCGAACACTGAAGCTTTCTTT
TRBV27	once	TRBD1	TRBJ2-7	CASSTRDRSAYEQYF	TGTGCCAGCAGCACCCGGGACAGGAGCGCCTACGAGCAGTACTTC
TRBV29-1	NA	TRBD1	TRBJ2-1	CSVEDRASGGRNEQFF	TGCAGCGTTGAAGATCGAGCCTCAGGGGGAAGAAATGAGCAGTTCTTC
TRBV5-1	NA	TRBD1	TRBJ2-3	CASSLGTPGQGSDTQYF	TGCGCCAGCAGCTTGGGCACCCCGGGACAGGGGTCCGATACGCAGTATTTT
TRBV9	NA	NA	TRBJ2-7	CASSVANGYEQYF	TGTGCCAGCAGCGTAGCTAACGGTTACGAGCAGTACTTC